This T cell receptor (beta chain) comes out of a study of cytomegalovirus exposure and HLA in healthy donors. A 120-subject validation cohort, separate from the roughly 670-subject first cohort, supplied the donors. Trimming removed 4 bases from V and 4 bases from J; junction bases left unmatched: 9. Germline V gene lookup returns CDR1 SGHNT and CDR2 YYREEE (reference sequence). The CDR3 covers 16 residues. Concerning this clone: Its antigen remains unidentified.

Findings and caveats of the study: TCR sequences were mostly rare, though some public TCRs occurred in many donors. The CMV antigen specificity of a few CMV-associated chains was confirmed through in vitro analysis. Cytomegalovirus status was reportedly diagnosed by the classifier with high specificity and sensitivity.

Data came from immunoSEQ multiplex PCR; TCRdb stores just in-frame clones and leaves some out. The data hold about 280,000 clones, with more than 75% observed a single time. The source material was PBMCs. V gene TRBV5-4 combines with J gene TRBJ1-1; 11 bases align to TRBD1. The source of this sequence is a young woman in good health and CMV-seronegative. This CDR3 reads CASSETDRGRITEAFF. The CDR3 nucleotides read TGTGCCAGCAGCGAAACGGACAGGGGGCGTATCACTGAAGCTTTCTTT.